The T cell receptor (beta chain) described here comes from a study of sequential checkpoint blockade in melanoma. Whole-study context: Around 90 pretreatment tumor DNA samples were TCRβ immunosequenced. Roughly 20 patients had matched tumor biopsies before treatment and at week 13 after nivolumab or ipilimumab alone. Study-level findings and limits: PD-L1 staining and CD8+ counts, not mutational load, tracked tumor T-cell clonality.

Indicated treatment: randomized to nivolumab then ipilimumab (arm A) or the reverse (arm B). This clone turned up a few times. The antigen remains undetermined. V dropped 1 base and J dropped 4 bases, with 7 bases sitting between them. CDR1 and CDR2 (germline): SGHTA, FQGNSA. The CDR3 is 13 residues long. Sequenced by immunoSEQ multiplex PCR; TCRdb stores in-frame clones only, minus some. The sample carries nearly 4,000 clones, approximately 19% recorded once. J is TRBJ1-2 and V is TRBV7-2; no reliable D call. The clonotype comes from a human donor with melanoma. The sample here was tumor tissue (inferred from file names), taken from a patient given nivolumab and ipilimumab in sequence. The CDR3 spells CASSLVPSYGYTF. Written as DNA, the CDR3 is TGTGCCAGCAGCTTAGTACCGTCCTATGGCTACACCTTC.